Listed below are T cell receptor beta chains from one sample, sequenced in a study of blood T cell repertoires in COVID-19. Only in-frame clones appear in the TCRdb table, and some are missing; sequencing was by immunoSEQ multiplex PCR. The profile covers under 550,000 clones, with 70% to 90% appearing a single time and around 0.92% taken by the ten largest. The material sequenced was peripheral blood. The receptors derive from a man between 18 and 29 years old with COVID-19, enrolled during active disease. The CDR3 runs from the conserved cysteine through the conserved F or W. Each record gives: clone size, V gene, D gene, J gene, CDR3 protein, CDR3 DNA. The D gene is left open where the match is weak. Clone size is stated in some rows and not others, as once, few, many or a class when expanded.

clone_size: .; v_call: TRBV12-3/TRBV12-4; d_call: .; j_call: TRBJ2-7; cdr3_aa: CASSNYAEQYF; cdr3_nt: TGTGCCAGCAGTAATTACGCGGAGCAGTACTTC
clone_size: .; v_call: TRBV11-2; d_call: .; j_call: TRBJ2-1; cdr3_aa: CASSSVLLGRNEQFF; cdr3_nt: TGTGCCAGCAGCTCCGTGCTGCTGGGGCGAAATGAGCAGTTCTTC
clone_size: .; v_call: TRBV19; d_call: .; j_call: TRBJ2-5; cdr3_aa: CASAGARVETQYF; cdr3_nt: TGTGCCAGTGCAGGGGCGAGGGTAGAGACCCAGTACTTC
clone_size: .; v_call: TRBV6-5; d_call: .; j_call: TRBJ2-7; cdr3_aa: CASSRREFLTYEQYF; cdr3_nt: TGTGCCAGCAGCAGACGGGAGTTTCTCACCTACGAGCAGTACTTC
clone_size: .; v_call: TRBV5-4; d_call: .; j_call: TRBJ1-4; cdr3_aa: CASSLKKQGPEKLFF; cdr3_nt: TGTGCCAGCAGCTTGAAAAAACAGGGCCCTGAAAAACTGTTTTTT
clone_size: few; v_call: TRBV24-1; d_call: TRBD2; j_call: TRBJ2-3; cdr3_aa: CATSDFGGGPDTQYF; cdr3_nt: TGTGCCACCAGTGATTTCGGGGGGGGCCCAGATACGCAGTATTTT
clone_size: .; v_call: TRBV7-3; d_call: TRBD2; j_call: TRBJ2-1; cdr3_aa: CASSFTSGRYNEQFF; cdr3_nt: TGTGCCAGCAGCTTTACTAGCGGGAGATACAATGAGCAGTTCTTC
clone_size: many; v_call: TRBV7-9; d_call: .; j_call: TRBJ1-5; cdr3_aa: CASSLDINQPQHF; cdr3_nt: TGTGCCAGCAGCCTAGACATAAATCAGCCCCAGCATTTT
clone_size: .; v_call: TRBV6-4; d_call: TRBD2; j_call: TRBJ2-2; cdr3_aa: CASRRESGDTGELFF; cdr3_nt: TGTGCCAGCAGGCGGGAGTCGGGGGACACCGGGGAGCTGTTTTTT
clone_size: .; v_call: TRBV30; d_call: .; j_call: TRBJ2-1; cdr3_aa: CAWRQYYNEQFF; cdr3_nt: TGTGCCTGGAGGCAGTACTACAATGAGCAGTTCTTC
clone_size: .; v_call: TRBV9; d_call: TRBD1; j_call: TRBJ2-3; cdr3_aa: CASSPGTGEGTDTQYF; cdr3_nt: TGTGCCAGCAGCCCAGGGACAGGGGAGGGCACAGATACGCAGTATTTT
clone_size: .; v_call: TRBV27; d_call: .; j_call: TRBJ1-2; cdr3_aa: CASRTTGTYGYTF; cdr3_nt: TGTGCCAGCAGGACGACAGGCACCTATGGCTACACCTTC
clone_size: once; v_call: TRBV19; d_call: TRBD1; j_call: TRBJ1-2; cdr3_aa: CASSKTGMYGYTF; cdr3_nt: TGTGCCAGTAGTAAGACAGGGATGTATGGCTACACCTTC
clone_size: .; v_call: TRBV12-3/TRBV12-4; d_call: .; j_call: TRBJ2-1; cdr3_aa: CASTSGYDNEQFF; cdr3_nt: .
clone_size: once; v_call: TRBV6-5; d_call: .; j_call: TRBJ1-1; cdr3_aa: CASSRSMNTEAFF; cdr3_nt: TGTGCCAGCAGTAGGAGTATGAACACTGAAGCTTTCTTT
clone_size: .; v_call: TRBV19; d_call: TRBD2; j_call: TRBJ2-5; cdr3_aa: CASSIGRTSGGGETQYF; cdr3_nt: TGTGCCAGTAGTATAGGTAGGACTAGCGGGGGAGGAGAGACCCAGTACTTC
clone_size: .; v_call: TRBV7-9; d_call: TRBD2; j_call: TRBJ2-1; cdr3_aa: CASSPRLAGSYNEQFF; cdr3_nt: TGTGCCAGCAGCCCCCGACTAGCGGGGAGTTACAATGAGCAGTTCTTC
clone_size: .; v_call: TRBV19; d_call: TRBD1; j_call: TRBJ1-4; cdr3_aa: CASSIRTGREKLFF; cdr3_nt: TGTGCCAGTAGTATTAGGACAGGGCGTGAAAAACTGTTTTTT
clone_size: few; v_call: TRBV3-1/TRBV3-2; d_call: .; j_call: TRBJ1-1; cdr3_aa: CASNTGGVAEAFF; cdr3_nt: TGTGCCAGCAACACAGGAGGGGTAGCTGAAGCTTTCTTT
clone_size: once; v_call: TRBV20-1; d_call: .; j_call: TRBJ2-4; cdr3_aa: CSASTSLRVQGAKNIQYF; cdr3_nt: TGCAGTGCTAGTACCTCACTCCGGGTCCAGGGGGCCAAAAACATTCAGTACTTC
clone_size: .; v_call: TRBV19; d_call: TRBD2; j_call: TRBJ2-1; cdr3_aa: CASSGGGSYNEQFF; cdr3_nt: TGTGCCAGTAGTGGGGGGGGGTCCTACAATGAGCAGTTCTTC
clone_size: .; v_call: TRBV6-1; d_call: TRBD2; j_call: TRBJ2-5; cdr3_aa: CASSGVLAGPRKTQYF; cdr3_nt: TGTGCCAGCAGTGGGGTACTAGCGGGACCTCGAAAGACCCAGTACTTC
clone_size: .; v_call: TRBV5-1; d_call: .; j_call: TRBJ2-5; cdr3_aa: CASSFIGDQETQYF; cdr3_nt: TGCGCCAGCAGCTTTATAGGGGACCAAGAGACCCAGTACTTC
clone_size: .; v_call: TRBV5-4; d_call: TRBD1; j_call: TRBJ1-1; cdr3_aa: CASSVGQGDPNTEAFF; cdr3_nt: TGTGCCAGCAGCGTCGGACAGGGGGATCCGAACACTGAAGCTTTCTTT
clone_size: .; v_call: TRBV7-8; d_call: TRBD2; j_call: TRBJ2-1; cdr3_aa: CASSLAGGRESGEQFF; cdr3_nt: TGTGCCAGCAGCTTAGCCGGCGGGCGGGAGTCAGGTGAGCAGTTCTTC
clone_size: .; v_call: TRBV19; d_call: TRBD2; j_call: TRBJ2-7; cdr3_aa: CASSPGLAGPYEQYF; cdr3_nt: TGTGCCAGTAGTCCGGGACTAGCGGGGCCCTACGAGCAGTACTTC
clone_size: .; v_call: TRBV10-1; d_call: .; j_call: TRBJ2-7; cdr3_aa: CASSDKYEQYF; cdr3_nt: TGCGCCAGCAGTGATAAATACGAGCAGTACTTC
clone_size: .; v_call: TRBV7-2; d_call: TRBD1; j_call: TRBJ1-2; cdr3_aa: CASSRDRKYGYTF; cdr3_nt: TGTGCCAGCAGCCGGGACAGGAAATATGGCTACACCTTC
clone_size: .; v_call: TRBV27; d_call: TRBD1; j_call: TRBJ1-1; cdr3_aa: CASSLTGGSEAFF; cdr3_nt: TGTGCCAGCAGTTTAACAGGGGGCTCTGAAGCTTTCTTT
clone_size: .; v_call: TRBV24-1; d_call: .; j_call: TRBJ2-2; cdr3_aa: CATSDWDTGELFF; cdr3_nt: TGTGCCACCAGCGACTGGGACACCGGGGAGCTGTTTTTT
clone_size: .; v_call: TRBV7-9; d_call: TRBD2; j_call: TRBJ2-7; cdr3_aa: CASSPAAGIYEQYF; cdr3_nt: TGTGCCAGCAGCCCCGCAGCGGGGATCTACGAGCAGTACTTC
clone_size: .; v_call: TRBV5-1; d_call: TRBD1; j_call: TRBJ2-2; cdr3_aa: CASSSAGGAMLVGELFF; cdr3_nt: TGCGCCAGCAGCTCGGCAGGGGGCGCGATGTTAGTAGGGGAGCTGTTTTTT
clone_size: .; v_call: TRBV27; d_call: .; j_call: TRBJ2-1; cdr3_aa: CASSSNLLGGEQFF; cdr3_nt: TGTGCCAGCAGCTCAAACTTACTGGGGGGTGAGCAGTTCTTC
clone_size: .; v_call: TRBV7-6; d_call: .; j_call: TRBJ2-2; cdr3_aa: CASSMGLNTGELFF; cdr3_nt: TGTGCCAGCAGCATGGGACTCAACACCGGGGAGCTGTTTTTT
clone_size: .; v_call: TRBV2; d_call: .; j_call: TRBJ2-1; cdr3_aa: CASSRPFGAGFF; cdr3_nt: TGTGCCAGCAGCCGACCATTCGGCGCGGGGTTCTTC